This TCR beta chain was captured in a study of blood T cell repertoires in COVID-19. Across the study: Sites across the United States, Italy and Spain contributed samples from acute and convalescent COVID-19.

The length of the CDR3 is 15 residues. Germline trimming cut 1 base from V and 12 bases from J; bases unmatched to any gene: 14. CDR1 and CDR2 (germline): MGHRA, YSYEKL. This clone was observed once. The method was immunoSEQ multiplex PCR; TCRdb's version includes in-frame clones alone and lacks a portion of them. The sample has approximately 46,000 clones; over 80% are singletons. Sequenced: peripheral blood. This clonotype originated in a human donor in a cohort sampled during active COVID-19. The J gene is TRBJ1-1, the V gene TRBV4-1, with 7 bases lining up with TRBD1. The CDR3 loop is CASSQVPQGDLPSFF. The CDR3 bases are TGCGCCAGCAGCCAAGTACCGCAGGGGGACCTCCCCTCTTTCTTT.